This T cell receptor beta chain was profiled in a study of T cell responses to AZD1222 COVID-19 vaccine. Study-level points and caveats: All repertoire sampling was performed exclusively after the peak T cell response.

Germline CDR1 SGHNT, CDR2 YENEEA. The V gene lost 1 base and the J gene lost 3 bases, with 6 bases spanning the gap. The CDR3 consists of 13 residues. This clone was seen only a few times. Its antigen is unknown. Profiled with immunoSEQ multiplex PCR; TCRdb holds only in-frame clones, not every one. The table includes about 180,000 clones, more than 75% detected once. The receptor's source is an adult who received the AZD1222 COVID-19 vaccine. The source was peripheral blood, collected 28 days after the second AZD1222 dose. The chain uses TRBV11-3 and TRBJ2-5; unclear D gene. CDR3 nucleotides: TGTGCCAGCAGCTTAGGGCAGAAAGAGACCCAGTACTTC. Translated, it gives CASSLGQKETQYF.